Below, one TCR beta chain is given with its context. No antigen is known for it. V was clipped by 6 bases and J by 6 bases, with 8 bases between them. The germline gives CDR1 MDHEN, CDR2 SYDVKM. The CDR3 totals 12 residues. Original processing methods: ImmunoSEQ output lacked quality scores and full-length reads, limiting matched filtering. Produced via immunoSEQ multiplex PCR; TCRdb's table is partial and in-frame only. The V and J calls and clone size come from that table; D and trimming were worked out from the DNA. The sample comprises a few million clones, more than 85% of which are singletons, and 0.39% rests with the top ten. These data belong to a study of shared clonotypes between healthy human individuals. Study conclusions and caveats: Clonotype sharing levels among donors were expected to vary with sequencing depth.

Sequencing was done on a sample of naive CD4+ T cells from PBMCs. Subset meaning: CD45RA+ positively selected. The V gene is TRBV28, the J gene TRBJ2-2; D gene uncertain. The receptor was isolated from a man younger than 35 in good health. Some clones in this sample may be carry-over from other donors' samples. This CDR3 reads CASSQAAGELFF. As DNA, the CDR3 is TGTGCCAGCAGCCAGGCGGCCGGGGAGCTGTTTTTT.